This entry describes one TCR beta chain. The data stem from a study of T cells in Graves' hyperthyroidism and ophthalmopathy. The TCR beta CDR3 regions underwent amplification using RNA transcripts as the source. Initially, a first-round RT-PCR of the TCR CDR3 employed the HTBI primer set. MiXCR was run by TCRdb on the multiplex PCR reads, yielding one entry per CDR3 protein. The sample has a few hundred thousand distinct CDR3 sequences; 13% to 15% are singletons. The TCR sequence derives from a woman aged 40 to 50 with Graves' hyperthyroidism that later progressed to Graves' ophthalmopathy. Sequencing used blood.

CDR3 coding DNA: TGTGCCTGGAGTGGGATTAGGGCGTCGGGCGAGCAGTACTTC. This gives the protein CAWSGIRASGEQYF. V and J are TRBV30 and TRBJ2-7; D call uncertain. The CDR3 loop spans 14 amino acids. With 1 base removed from V and 6 bases from J, the gap between germline ends came to 16 bases. The germline V gene has CDR1 GTSNPN and CDR2 SVGIG (reference sequence).